The clone carrying this T cell receptor beta chain appeared a few times. The target antigen is unknown. This CDR3 comprises 15 residues. Trimming cost V 0 bases and J 6 bases; bases outside gene matches: 2. The germline V gene has CDR1 SEHNR and CDR2 FQNEAQ (reference sequence). This sample is part of a study of blood T cells in healthy people across ages. At least 6 micrograms of total RNA were extracted per sample. Through a sample-barcoded 5' primer and a J-beta primer mix, a second PCR was run for roughly 6 to 12 cycles. TCRdb independently ran MiXCR on the 5' RACE reads; one entry per CDR3 protein. The sample shows some 760,000 distinct CDR3 sequences, approximately 25% of them seen only once. Study-wide results and limits: Diversity of TCR beta correlated strongly with naive T cell percentage.

The sample was also linked to a second study, of T cells of mothers and their children. Per that study: The study found slightly higher but non-significant overlap in related versus unrelated mother-child pairs.

The chain carries TRBV7-9 and TRBJ2-1; 10 bases agree with TRBD1. The sample comprised blood. The sequence was collected from a boy between 10 and 17 years old in good health. In DNA, the CDR3 is TGTGCCAGCAGCTTAGCGGGACAGGGGATCAATGAGCAGTTCTTC. Translation: CASSLAGQGINEQFF.